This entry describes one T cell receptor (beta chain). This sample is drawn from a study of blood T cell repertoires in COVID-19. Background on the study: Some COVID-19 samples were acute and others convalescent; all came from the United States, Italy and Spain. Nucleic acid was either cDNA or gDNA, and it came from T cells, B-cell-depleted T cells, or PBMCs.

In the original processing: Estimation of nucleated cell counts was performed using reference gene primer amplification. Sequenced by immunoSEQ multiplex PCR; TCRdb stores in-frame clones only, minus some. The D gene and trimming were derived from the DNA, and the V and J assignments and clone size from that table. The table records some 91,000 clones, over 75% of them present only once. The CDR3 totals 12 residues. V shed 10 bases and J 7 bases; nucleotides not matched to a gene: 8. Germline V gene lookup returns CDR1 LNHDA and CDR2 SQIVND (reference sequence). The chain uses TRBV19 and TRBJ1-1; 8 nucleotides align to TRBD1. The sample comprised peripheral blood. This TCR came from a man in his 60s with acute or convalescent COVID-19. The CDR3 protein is CAIQGAMDEAFF. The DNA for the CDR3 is TGTGCCATCCAGGGGGCTATGGATGAAGCTTTCTTT.